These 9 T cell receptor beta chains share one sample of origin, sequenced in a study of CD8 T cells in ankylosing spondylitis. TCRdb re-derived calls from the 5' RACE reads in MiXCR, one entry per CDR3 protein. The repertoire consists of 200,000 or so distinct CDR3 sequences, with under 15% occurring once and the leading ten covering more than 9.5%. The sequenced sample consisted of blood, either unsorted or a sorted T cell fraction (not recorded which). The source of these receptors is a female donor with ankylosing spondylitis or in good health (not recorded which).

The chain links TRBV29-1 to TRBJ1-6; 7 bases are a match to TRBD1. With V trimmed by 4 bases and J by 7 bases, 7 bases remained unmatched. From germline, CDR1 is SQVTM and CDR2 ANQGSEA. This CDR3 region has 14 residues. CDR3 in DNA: TGCAGCGTTGTCAGCGACAGGGAAAATTCACCCCTCCACTTT. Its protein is CSVVSDRENSPLHF.

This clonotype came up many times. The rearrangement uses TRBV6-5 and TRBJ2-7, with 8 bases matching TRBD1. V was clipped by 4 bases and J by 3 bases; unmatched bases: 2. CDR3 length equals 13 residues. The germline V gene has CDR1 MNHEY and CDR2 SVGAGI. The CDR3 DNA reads TGTGCCAGCAGTTTGGGACAGGACTACGAGCAGTACTTC. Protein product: CASSLGQDYEQYF.

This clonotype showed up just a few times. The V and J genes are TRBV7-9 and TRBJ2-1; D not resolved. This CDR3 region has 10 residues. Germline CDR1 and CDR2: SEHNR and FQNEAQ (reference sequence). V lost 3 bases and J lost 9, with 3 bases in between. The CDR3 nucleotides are TGTGCCAGCAGCTTGGGTGAGCAGTTCTTC. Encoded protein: CASSLGEQFF.

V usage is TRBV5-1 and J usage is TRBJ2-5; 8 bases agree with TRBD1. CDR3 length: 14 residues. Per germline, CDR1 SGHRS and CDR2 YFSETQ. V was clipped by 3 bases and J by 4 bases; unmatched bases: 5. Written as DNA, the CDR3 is TGCGCCAGCAGCTCTGGGACAGGTAGAGAGACCCAGTACTTC. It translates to CASSSGTGRETQYF.

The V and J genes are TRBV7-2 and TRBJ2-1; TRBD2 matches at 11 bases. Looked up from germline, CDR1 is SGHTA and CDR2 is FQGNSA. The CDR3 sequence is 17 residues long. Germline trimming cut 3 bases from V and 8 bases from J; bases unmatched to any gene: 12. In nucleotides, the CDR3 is TGTGCCAGCAGCTTTCTAGCGGGAGGTGGGGGCTCGGATGAGCAGTTCTTC. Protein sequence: CASSFLAGGGGSDEQFF.

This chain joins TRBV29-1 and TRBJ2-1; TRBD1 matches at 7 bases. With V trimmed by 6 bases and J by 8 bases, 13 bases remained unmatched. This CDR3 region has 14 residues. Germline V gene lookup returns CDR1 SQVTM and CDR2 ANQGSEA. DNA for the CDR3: TGCAGCGTGATCGGACAGGATACGACGGATGAGCAGTTCTTC. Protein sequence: CSVIGQDTTDEQFF.

CDR3 bases: TGTGCCAGCAGCGTAGATGACCATAATTCACCCCTCCACTTT. Amino acids: CASSVDDHNSPLHF. The gene calls are TRBV9 and TRBJ1-6; no reliable D call. The CDR3 spans 14 residues. Germline CDR1 and CDR2: SGDLS and YYNGEE. Between the trimmed V and J ends, which lost 0 bases and 5 bases, there was a span of 6 bases.

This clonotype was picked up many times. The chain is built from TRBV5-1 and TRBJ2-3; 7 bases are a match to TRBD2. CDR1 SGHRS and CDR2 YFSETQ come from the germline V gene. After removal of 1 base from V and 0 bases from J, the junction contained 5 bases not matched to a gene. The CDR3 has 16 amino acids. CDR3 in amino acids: CASSLIPGLSTDTQYF. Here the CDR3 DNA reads TGCGCCAGCAGCTTGATACCGGGACTAAGCACAGATACGCAGTATTTT.

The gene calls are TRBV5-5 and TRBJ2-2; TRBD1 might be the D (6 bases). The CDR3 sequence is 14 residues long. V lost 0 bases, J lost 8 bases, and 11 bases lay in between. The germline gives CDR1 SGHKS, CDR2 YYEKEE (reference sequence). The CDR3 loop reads CASSLETGLGELFF. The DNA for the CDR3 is TGTGCCAGCAGCTTGGAAACAGGGCTGGGGGAGCTGTTTTTT. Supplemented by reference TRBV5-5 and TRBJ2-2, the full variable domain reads DAGVTQSPTHLIKTRGQQVTLRCSPISGHKSVSWYQQVLGQGPQFIFQYYEKEERGRGNFPDRFSARQFPNYSSELNVNALLLGDSALYLCASSLETGLGELFFGEGSRLTVL.